The sequence of this T cell receptor beta chain was determined in a study of glioma-infiltrating T cells after dendritic cell vaccination. Looking at the study overall: Patients received autologous tumor lysate-pulsed dendritic cell vaccination between about 2002 and 2013. Study-level results: TCR clonality showed no direct relationship with survival.

Input was 2 to 2.5 ug genomic DNA, or all available if less. The primer mix had 60 V beta and 13 J beta primers. Using immunoSEQ multiplex PCR, the repertoire was profiled, and TCRdb retains in-frame clones only, with some absent. The repertoire holds about 92,000 clones, with 85% to 90% as singletons. Remarks on this clone: What it binds is not known.

V was pared by 4 bases and J by 5 bases, with 14 bases of the junction left unmatched. The CDR3 consists of 18 residues. The rearrangement joins TRBV5-3 to TRBJ2-2; TRBD2 aligns across 10 bases. TRBV5-3 is an open reading frame, and its role is uncertain. This receptor was taken from a human donor with glioblastoma. The sequences come from blood, collected before dendritic cell vaccination. CDR3 bases: TGTGCCAGAAGCCCCGAACCCCCACTAGCGGGGCCTACCGGGGAGCTGTTTTTT. Translation: CARSPEPPLAGPTGELFF.